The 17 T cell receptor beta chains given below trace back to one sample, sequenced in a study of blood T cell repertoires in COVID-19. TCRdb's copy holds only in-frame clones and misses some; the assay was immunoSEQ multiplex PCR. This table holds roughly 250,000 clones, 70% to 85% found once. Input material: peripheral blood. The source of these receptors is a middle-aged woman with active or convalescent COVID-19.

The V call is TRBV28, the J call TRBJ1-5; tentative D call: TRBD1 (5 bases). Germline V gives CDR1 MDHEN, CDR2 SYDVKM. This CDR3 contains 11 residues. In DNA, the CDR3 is TGTGTATCGGGGGAGCATCAGCCCCAGCATTTT. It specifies CVSGEHQPQHF.

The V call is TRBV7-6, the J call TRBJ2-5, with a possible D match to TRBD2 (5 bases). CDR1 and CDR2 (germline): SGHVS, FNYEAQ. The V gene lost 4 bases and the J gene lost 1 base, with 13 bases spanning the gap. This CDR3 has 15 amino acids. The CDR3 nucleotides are TGTGCCAGCAGCTCACCCCCCGGGGTCCAAGAGACCCAGTACTTC. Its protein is CASSSPPGVQETQYF. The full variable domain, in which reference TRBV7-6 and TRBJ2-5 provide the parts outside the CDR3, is GAGVSQSPRYKVTKRGQDVALRCDPISGHVSLYWYRQALGQGPEFLTYFNYEAQQDKSGLPNDRFSAERPEGSISTLTIQRTEQRDSAMYRCASSSPPGVQETQYFGPGTRLLVL.

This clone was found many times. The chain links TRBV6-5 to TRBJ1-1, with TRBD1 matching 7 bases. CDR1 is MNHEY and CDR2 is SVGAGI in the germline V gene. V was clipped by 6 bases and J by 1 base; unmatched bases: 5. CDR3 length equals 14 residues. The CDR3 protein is CASSRTGTNTEAFF. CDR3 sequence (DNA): TGTGCCAGCAGCAGGACAGGAACGAACACTGAAGCTTTCTTT.

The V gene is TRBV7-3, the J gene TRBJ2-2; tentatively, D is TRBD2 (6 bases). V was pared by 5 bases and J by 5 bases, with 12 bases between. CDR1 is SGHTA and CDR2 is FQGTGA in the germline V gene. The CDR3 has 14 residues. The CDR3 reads CASSRNGGTGELFF. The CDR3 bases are TGTGCCAGCAGCAGGAATGGAGGGACCGGGGAGCTGTTTTTT. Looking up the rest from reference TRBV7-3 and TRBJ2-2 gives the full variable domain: GAGVSQTPSNKVTEKGKYVELRCDPISGHTALYWYRQSLGQGPEFLIYFQGTGAADDSGLPNDRFFAVRPEGSVSTLKIQRTERGDSAVYLCASSRNGGTGELFFGEGSRLTVL.

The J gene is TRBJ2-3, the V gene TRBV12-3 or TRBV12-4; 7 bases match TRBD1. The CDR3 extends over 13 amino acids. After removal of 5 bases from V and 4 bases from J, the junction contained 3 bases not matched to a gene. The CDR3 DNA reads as TGTGCCAGCAGTGACAGGGTCCCAGATACGCAGTATTTT. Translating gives CASSDRVPDTQYF.

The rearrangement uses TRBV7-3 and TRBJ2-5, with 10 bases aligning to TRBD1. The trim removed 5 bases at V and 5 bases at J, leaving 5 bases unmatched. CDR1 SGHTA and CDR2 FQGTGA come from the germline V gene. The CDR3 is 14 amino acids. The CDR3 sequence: CASSRDRGYETQYF. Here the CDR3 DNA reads TGTGCCAGCAGCCGGGACAGGGGTTATGAGACCCAGTACTTC.

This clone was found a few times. CDR3 nucleotides: TGTGCCAGCAGTCCCCGACAGGGAGAGGGCGAGCAGTACGTC. It yields the protein CASSPRQGEGEQYV. This sequence joins TRBV2 and TRBJ2-7; 7 bases line up with TRBD1. CDR3 length equals 14 residues. J was trimmed by 6 bases and V by 5 bases; bases with no gene match: 10. CDR1 and CDR2 from the germline V gene are SNHLY and FYNNEI.

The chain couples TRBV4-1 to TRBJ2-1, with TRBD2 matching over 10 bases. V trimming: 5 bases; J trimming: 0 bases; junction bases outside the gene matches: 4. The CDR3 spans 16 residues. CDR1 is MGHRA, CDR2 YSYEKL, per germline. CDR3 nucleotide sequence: TGCGCCAGCAGCTCTCAGCGGGGGGGCTCCTACAATGAGCAGTTCTTC. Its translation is CASSSQRGGSYNEQFF.

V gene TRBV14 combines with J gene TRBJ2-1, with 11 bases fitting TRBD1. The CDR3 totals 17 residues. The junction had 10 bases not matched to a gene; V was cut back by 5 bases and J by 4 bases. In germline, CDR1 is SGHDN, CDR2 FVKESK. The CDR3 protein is CASSGWTGGKKYNEQFF. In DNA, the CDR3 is TGTGCCAGCAGCGGATGGACAGGGGGCAAGAAGTACAATGAGCAGTTCTTC.

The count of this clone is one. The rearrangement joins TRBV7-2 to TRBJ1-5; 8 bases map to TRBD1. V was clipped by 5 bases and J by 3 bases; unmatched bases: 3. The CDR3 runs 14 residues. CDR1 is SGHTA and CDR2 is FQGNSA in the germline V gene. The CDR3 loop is CASSLDRDNQPQHF. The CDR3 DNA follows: TGTGCCAGCAGCCTGGACAGGGACAATCAGCCCCAGCATTTT.

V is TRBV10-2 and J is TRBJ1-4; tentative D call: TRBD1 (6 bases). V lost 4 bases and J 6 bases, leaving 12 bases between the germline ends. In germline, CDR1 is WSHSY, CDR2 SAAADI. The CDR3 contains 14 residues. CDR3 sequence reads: CASSVTRGYEKLFF. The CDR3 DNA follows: TGCGCCAGCAGTGTGACCAGGGGATATGAAAAACTGTTTTTT.

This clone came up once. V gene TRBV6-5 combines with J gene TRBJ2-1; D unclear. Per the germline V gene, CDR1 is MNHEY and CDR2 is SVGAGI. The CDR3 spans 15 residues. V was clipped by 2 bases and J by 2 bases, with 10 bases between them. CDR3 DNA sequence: TGTGCCAGCAGTTACGACTTTTGGACCTACAATGAGCAGTTCTTC. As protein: CASSYDFWTYNEQFF.

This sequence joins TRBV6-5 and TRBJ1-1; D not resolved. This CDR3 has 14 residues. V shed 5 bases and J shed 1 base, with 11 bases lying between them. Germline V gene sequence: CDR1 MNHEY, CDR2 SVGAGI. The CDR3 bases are TGTGCCAGCAGTCTAGAGGTCAAGAACACTGAAGCTTTCTTT. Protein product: CASSLEVKNTEAFF.

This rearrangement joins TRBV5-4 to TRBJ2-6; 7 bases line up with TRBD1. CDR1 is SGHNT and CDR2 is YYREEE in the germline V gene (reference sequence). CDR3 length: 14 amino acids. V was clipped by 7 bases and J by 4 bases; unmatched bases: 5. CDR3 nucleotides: TGTGCCAGCCAAAAACAGGGGGGGGCCAACGTCCTGACTTTC. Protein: CASQKQGGANVLTF.

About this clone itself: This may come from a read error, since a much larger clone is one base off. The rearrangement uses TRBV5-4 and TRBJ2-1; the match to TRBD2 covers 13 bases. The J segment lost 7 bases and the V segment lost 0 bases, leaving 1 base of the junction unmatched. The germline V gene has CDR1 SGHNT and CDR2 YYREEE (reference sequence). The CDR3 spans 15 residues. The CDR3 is CASSLGLAGGNEQFF. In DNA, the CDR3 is TGTGCCAGCAGCTTGGGACTAGCGGGGGGAAATGAGCAGTTCTTC.

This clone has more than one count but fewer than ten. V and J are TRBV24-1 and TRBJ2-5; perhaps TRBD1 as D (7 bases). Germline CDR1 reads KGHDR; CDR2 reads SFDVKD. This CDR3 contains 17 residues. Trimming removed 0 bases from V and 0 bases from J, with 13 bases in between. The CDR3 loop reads CATSDLGQGGYQETQYF. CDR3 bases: TGTGCCACCAGTGATTTGGGTCAGGGGGGCTACCAAGAGACCCAGTACTTC.

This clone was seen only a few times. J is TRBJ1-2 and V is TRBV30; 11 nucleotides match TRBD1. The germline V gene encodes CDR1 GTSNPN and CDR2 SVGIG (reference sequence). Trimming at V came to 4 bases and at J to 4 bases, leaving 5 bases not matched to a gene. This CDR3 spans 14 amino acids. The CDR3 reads CAWNRDRGIYGYTF. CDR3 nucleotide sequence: TGTGCCTGGAACCGGGACAGGGGGATCTATGGCTACACCTTC.